These 25 T cell receptor beta chains share one sample of origin, sequenced in a study of blood T cell repertoires in COVID-19. The data were produced by immunoSEQ multiplex PCR, yet TCRdb's version contains in-frame clones alone and is incomplete. The data hold some 30,000 clones, with 85% to 90% observed a single time. Input material: peripheral blood. These TCRs come from a woman aged 55-69 years with active COVID-19.

The rearrangement uses TRBV19 and TRBJ2-2; 8 positions match TRBD2. Germline values: CDR1 LNHDA, CDR2 SQIVND (reference sequence). The CDR3 sequence is 20 residues long. With 7 bases clipped from V and 3 bases from J, the junction kept 22 bases outside the gene matches. CDR3 amino acids: CASKTSGTSWSKAYTGELFF. The CDR3 nucleotides are TGTGCCAGTAAGACTTCCGGGACTAGTTGGTCTAAGGCGTACACCGGGGAGCTGTTTTTT. Variable domain in full (rest from reference TRBV19 and TRBJ2-2): DGGITQSPKYLFRKEGQNVTLSCEQNLNHDAMYWYRQDPGQGLRLIYYSQIVNDFQKGDIAEGYSVSREKKESFPLTVTSAQKNPTAFYLCASKTSGTSWSKAYTGELFFGEGSRLTVL.

The chain is built from TRBV2 and TRBJ2-1; 13 bases match TRBD2. Unmatched junction bases numbered 9, after V lost 4 bases and J lost 6 bases. The CDR3 is made up of 17 amino acids. Germline CDR1 and CDR2: SNHLY and FYNNEI. For the CDR3, the DNA is TGTGCCAGCAGTGCTTCTCTGAGACTAGCGGGGGGCAATGAGCAGTTCTTC. Its protein product is CASSASLRLAGGNEQFF.

The J gene is TRBJ1-1, the V gene TRBV14, with 7 bases that match TRBD1. J was trimmed by 4 bases and V by 4 bases; bases with no gene match: 6. There are 14 residues in the CDR3. Germline CDR1 is SGHDN and CDR2 is FVKESK. CDR3 residues: CASSPRPGGTEAFF. The DNA for the CDR3 is TGTGCCAGCAGCCCGAGACCAGGGGGCACTGAAGCTTTCTTT.

The chain carries TRBV27 and TRBJ2-7; tentative D call: TRBD1 (5 bases). The CDR3 extends over 14 amino acids. The germline V gene has CDR1 MNHEY and CDR2 SMNVEV (reference sequence). Trimming removed 8 bases at V and 2 bases at J, with 16 bases between. The CDR3 loop reads CASSPWGRAYEQYF. As DNA, the CDR3 is TGTGCCAGCTCACCCTGGGGCAGGGCCTACGAGCAGTACTTC.

V usage is TRBV7-2 and J usage is TRBJ2-3; TRBD2 aligns across 13 bases. The CDR3 totals 16 residues. Germline CDR1 is SGHTA and CDR2 is FQGNSA. V dropped 4 bases and J dropped 1; count of bases not matched to a gene: 2. The CDR3 region is CASSSGLAGGTDTQYF. Written as DNA, the CDR3 is TGTGCCAGCAGCTCCGGACTAGCGGGGGGCACAGATACGCAGTATTTT. The entire variable domain, with the rest obtained from reference TRBV7-2 and TRBJ2-3, is as follows: GAGVSQSPSNKVTEKGKDVELRCDPISGHTALYWYRQSLGQGLEFLIYFQGNSAPDKSGLPSDRFSAERTGGSVSTLTIQRTQQEDSAVYLCASSSGLAGGTDTQYFGPGTRLTVL.

This clone was seen more than once but under ten times. The genes are TRBV28 and TRBJ1-6, with a possible D match to TRBD1 (5 bases). The CDR3 spans 15 residues. CDR1 is MDHEN and CDR2 is SYDVKM in the germline V gene. Between the trimmed V and J ends, which lost 2 bases and 1 base, there was a span of 6 bases. The chain's CDR3 is CASSLPGSYNSPLHF. CDR3 DNA sequence: TGTGCCAGCAGTTTACCAGGGTCCTATAATTCACCCCTCCACTTT.

The chain uses TRBV12-3 or TRBV12-4 and TRBJ1-4; D remains ambiguous. Trimming removed 3 bases from V and 8 bases from J, with 10 bases in between. The CDR3 loop spans 13 amino acids. CDR3 sequence: CASSFTQYEKLFF. The CDR3 DNA sequence: TGTGCCAGCAGTTTTACTCAATACGAAAAACTGTTTTTT.

This chain joins TRBV2 and TRBJ2-5; the match to TRBD2 covers 8 bases. V lost 4 bases to trimming and J lost 4 bases; unmatched junction nucleotides: 2. Germline loops: CDR1 SNHLY, CDR2 FYNNEI. The length of the CDR3 is 13 residues. This CDR3 reads CASSGLARETQYF. The CDR3 DNA follows: TGTGCCAGCAGTGGACTAGCGAGAGAGACCCAGTACTTC.

The chain has TRBV28 and TRBJ1-1; D is perhaps TRBD1 (6 bases). The CDR3 is made up of 13 amino acids. The V end lost 3 bases, the J end lost 5 bases, and 10 bases lay between the germline ends. Looked up from germline, CDR1 is MDHEN and CDR2 is SYDVKM. The CDR3 loop is CASSFAGETEAFF. In DNA, the CDR3 is TGTGCCAGCAGTTTCGCAGGGGAGACTGAAGCTTTCTTT.

V and J are TRBV18 and TRBJ1-2, with D maybe TRBD1 (6 bases). The CDR3 is made up of 14 amino acids. V was pared by 3 bases and J by 6 bases, with 14 bases between. CDR1 and CDR2 from the germline V gene are KGHSH and LQKENI. The CDR3 reads CASSPEARGHGYTF. CDR3 nucleotide sequence: TGTGCCAGCTCACCCGAGGCCAGGGGCCATGGCTACACCTTC. Filled out from reference TRBV18 and TRBJ1-2, the complete variable domain reads NAGVMQNPRHLVRRRGQEARLRCSPMKGHSHVYWYRQLPEEGLKFMVYLQKENIIDESGMPKERFSAEFPKEGPSILRIQQVVRGDSAAYFCASSPEARGHGYTFGSGTRLTVV.

This rearrangement joins TRBV15 to TRBJ1-1, with D unclear. V gave up 0 bases and J gave up 3 bases, with 8 bases separating them. Germline assignment: CDR1 LNHNV and CDR2 YYDKDF (reference sequence). This CDR3 is 14 amino acids long. As DNA, the CDR3 is TGTGCCACCAGCAGAGAGGGCAACCACACTGAAGCTTTCTTT. Translating it yields CATSREGNHTEAFF.

The chain has TRBV5-6 and TRBJ2-1; 9 bases align to TRBD1. Looked up from germline, CDR1 is SGHDT and CDR2 is YYEEEE. V shed 3 bases, J shed 6 bases, and the junction held 10 bases outside the gene matches. The CDR3 sequence is 16 residues long. The CDR3 here is CASSWGGGQGPNEQFF. CDR3 nucleotide sequence: TGTGCCAGCAGCTGGGGTGGGGGACAGGGCCCCAATGAGCAGTTCTTC.

The rearrangement joins TRBV27 to TRBJ2-1; 8 bases fit TRBD2. The J segment lost 8 bases and the V segment lost 7 bases, leaving 13 bases of the junction unmatched. CDR3 length: 15 residues. Germline CDR1 MNHEY, CDR2 SMNVEV (reference sequence). The CDR3 region is CASTPAGGGSYEQFF. In DNA, the CDR3 is TGTGCCAGCACCCCCGCGGGCGGGGGGAGTTATGAGCAGTTCTTC.

The rearrangement joins TRBV7-8 to TRBJ2-1; TRBD1 might be the D (5 bases). In germline, CDR1 is SGHVS, CDR2 FQNEAQ. V was shortened by 0 bases and J by 5 bases, with 5 bases between the two germline ends. The CDR3 extends over 13 amino acids. CDR3 DNA: TGTGCCAGCAGCTTAGCAGGGGACAATGAGCAGTTCTTC. Amino acid sequence: CASSLAGDNEQFF.

This sequence joins TRBV10-3 and TRBJ1-4, with 9 bases that match TRBD1. The CDR3 runs 16 residues. CDR1 ENHRY and CDR2 SYGVKD come from the germline V gene. The ends lost 4 bases at V and 8 bases at J; junction bases unmatched: 11. Here the CDR3 DNA reads TGTGCCATCAGTGGCGGGACAGGGCTGACAGGGGAAAAACTGTTTTTT. Its protein is CAISGGTGLTGEKLFF.

The CDR3 region has the DNA TGTGCCAGCTCACCATCGAGGACAGGGGTTTCACCCCTCCACTTT. It encodes CASSPSRTGVSPLHF. V usage is TRBV18 and J usage is TRBJ1-6; 9 nucleotides match TRBD1. The CDR3 extends over 15 amino acids. Unmatched junction bases numbered 5, after V lost 2 bases and J lost 9 bases. Germline values: CDR1 KGHSH, CDR2 LQKENI.

The genes are TRBV25-1 and TRBJ1-5; a weak D match, TRBD1 (6 bases). Trimming took off 2 bases at V and 7 bases at J, with 12 bases between the two ends. Germline V gene data show CDR1 as MGHDK and CDR2 as SYGVNS. The CDR3 consists of 14 residues. CDR3 residues: CASSETGRGQPQHF. The CDR3 nucleotides read TGTGCCAGCAGTGAAACAGGGAGGGGACAGCCCCAGCATTTT.

This clone showed up just a few times. The chain recombines TRBV28 with TRBJ1-6; no firm D call. V lost 5 bases and J lost 2, with 4 bases in between. Germline V lookup: CDR1 MDHEN, CDR2 SYDVKM. The CDR3 contains 13 residues. CDR3 in DNA: TGTGCCAGCAGTCAGACCTATAATTCACCCCTCCACTTT. Protein sequence: CASSQTYNSPLHF.

This sequence joins TRBV24-1 and TRBJ2-1; perhaps TRBD2 as D (7 bases). V dropped 0 bases and J dropped 8 bases, with 16 bases sitting between them. Per the germline V gene, CDR1 is KGHDR and CDR2 is SFDVKD. CDR3 length: 16 residues. The CDR3 DNA sequence: TGTGCCACCAGTGATTTGCTCGGGGGGCGTTCCCATGAGCAGTTCTTC. This codes for CATSDLLGGRSHEQFF.

A single count supports this clone. J is TRBJ2-1 and V is TRBV7-3; 9 bases match TRBD1. Looked up from germline, CDR1 is SGHTA and CDR2 is FQGTGA. With 10 bases clipped from V and 5 bases from J, the junction kept 6 bases outside the gene matches. The CDR3 is 13 residues long. CDR3 DNA: TGTGCCACCTCACGGGACAGGGACAATGAGCAGTTCTTC. Amino acid sequence: CATSRDRDNEQFF.

The chain employs TRBV7-9 and TRBJ1-6; D unresolved. The CDR3 extends over 13 amino acids. Germline V lookup: CDR1 SEHNR, CDR2 FQNEAQ (reference sequence). V gave up 1 base and J gave up 6 bases, with 4 bases separating them. CDR3 coding DNA: TGTGCCAGCAGCTTAGGGGCTAATTCACCCCTCCACTTT. Amino acid sequence: CASSLGANSPLHF.

CDR3 region: CAWSRSGRPSSYNEQFF. CDR3 coding DNA: TGTGCCTGGAGTCGGAGCGGGAGGCCAAGCTCCTACAATGAGCAGTTCTTC. The chain has TRBV30 and TRBJ2-1; TRBD2 agrees at 9 bases. This CDR3 is 17 amino acids long. Per the germline V gene, CDR1 is GTSNPN and CDR2 is SVGIG (reference sequence). The V segment lost 2 bases and the J segment 0 bases; nucleotides outside the gene matches: 8.

This clone has only one observation. The V gene is TRBV7-6, the J gene TRBJ2-1, with TRBD2 matching 10 bases. Germline lookup yields CDR1 SGHVS and CDR2 FNYEAQ. This CDR3 is 15 amino acids long. V lost 5 bases, J lost 3 bases, and 4 bases stayed unmatched. CDR3 amino acids: CASSRPSGSYNEQFF. The CDR3 coding sequence is TGTGCCAGCAGCCGCCCTAGCGGGAGCTACAATGAGCAGTTCTTC.

The chain links TRBV12-3 or TRBV12-4 to TRBJ1-3, with D unclear. This CDR3 is built from 13 residues. Trimming removed 8 bases from V and 0 bases from J, with 8 bases in between. The CDR3 DNA sequence: TGTGCCAGCTTCCCGAGCTCTGGAAACACCATATATTTT. Its translation: CASFPSSGNTIYF.

V gene TRBV25-1 combines with J gene TRBJ1-2; D gene uncertain. The CDR3 has 11 amino acids. Germline CDR1 MGHDK, CDR2 SYGVNS. V lost 5 bases and J 4 bases, leaving 5 bases between the germline ends. CDR3 amino acids: CASSYTYGYTF. The CDR3 nucleotides read TGTGCCAGCAGTTACACCTATGGCTACACCTTC.